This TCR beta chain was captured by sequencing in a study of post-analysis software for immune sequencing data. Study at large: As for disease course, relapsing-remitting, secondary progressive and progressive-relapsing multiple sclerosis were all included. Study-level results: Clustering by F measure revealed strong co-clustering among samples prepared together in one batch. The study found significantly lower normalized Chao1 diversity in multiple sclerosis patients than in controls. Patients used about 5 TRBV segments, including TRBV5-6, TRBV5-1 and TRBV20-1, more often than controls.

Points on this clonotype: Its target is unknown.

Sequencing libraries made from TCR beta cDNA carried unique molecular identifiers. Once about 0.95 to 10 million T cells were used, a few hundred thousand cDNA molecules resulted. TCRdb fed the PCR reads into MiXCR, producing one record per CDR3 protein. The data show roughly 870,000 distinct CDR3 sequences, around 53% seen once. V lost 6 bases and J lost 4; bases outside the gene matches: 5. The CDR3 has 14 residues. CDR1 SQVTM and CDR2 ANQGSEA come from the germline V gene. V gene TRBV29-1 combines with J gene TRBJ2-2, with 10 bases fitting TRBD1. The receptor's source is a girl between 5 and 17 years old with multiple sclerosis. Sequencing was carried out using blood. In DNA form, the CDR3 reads TGCAGCGTAGATTGGACAGGGGGCACCGGGGAGCTGTTTTTT. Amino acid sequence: CSVDWTGGTGELFF.